Below, 20 T cell receptor beta chains from the same sample are listed, as sequenced in a study of T cells in Graves' hyperthyroidism and ophthalmopathy. TCR beta CDR3 regions were amplified from RNA. During a first-round RT-PCR of the TCR CDR3, the HTBI primer set was used. TCRdb itself ran the multiplex PCR reads through MiXCR, one entry per CDR3 protein. Among approximately 600,000 distinct CDR3 sequences listed, about 15% were seen once. Sequenced sample: blood. These receptors were obtained from a woman aged 25 to 39 with Graves' hyperthyroidism that later progressed to Graves' ophthalmopathy.

This clonotype was seen at least ten times. V is TRBV20-1 and J is TRBJ2-7; TRBD1 matches 8 bases. The CDR3 totals 13 residues. J lost 3 bases, V lost 4 bases, and 5 bases had no gene match. Germline lookup yields CDR1 DFQATT and CDR2 SNEGSKA (reference sequence). The CDR3 nucleotides are TGCAGTGCTACGGACAGGGAGATCTACGAGCAGTACTTC. The encoded protein is CSATDREIYEQYF.

The CDR3 sequence: CASSVGFGQNTGELFF. DNA of the CDR3: TGTGCCAGCAGTGTAGGGTTTGGGCAGAACACCGGGGAGCTGTTTTTT. This chain links TRBV12-3 or TRBV12-4 with TRBJ2-2, with no clear D. CDR3 length: 16 amino acids. Trimming took 5 bases from V and 1 from J, leaving 14 bases between them.

This chain joins TRBV7-3 and TRBJ2-3; D is possibly TRBD1 or TRBD2 (5 bases each). V was pared by 0 bases and J by 6 bases, with 10 bases between. CDR1 and CDR2 (germline): SGHTA, FQGTGA. The CDR3 consists of 14 residues. CDR3 amino acids: CASSLTEAGDTQYF. CDR3 DNA: TGTGCCAGCAGCTTAACGGAGGCAGGGGATACGCAGTATTTT. The variable domain in full, completed from reference TRBV7-3 and TRBJ2-3, reads GAGVSQTPSNKVTEKGKYVELRCDPISGHTALYWYRQSLGQGPEFLIYFQGTGAADDSGLPNDRFFAVRPEGSVSTLKIQRTERGDSAVYLCASSLTEAGDTQYFGPGTRLTVL.

This clonotype was seen repeatedly, ten times or more. The J gene is TRBJ1-3, the V gene TRBV9; D unresolved. Trimming left V 4 bases short and J 4 bases short, with 21 bases between. CDR1 and CDR2 from the germline V gene are SGDLS and YYNGEE. The CDR3 is 17 amino acids. The CDR3 is CASSPQAYPKGGNTIYF. DNA of the CDR3: TGTGCCAGCAGCCCCCAGGCCTATCCGAAGGGAGGAAACACCATATATTTT.

This clonotype was seen at least ten times. This chain uses TRBV27 with TRBJ1-5; 9 bases are shared with TRBD1. J was trimmed by 6 bases and V by 2 bases; bases with no gene match: 2. Germline loops: CDR1 MNHEY, CDR2 SMNVEV (reference sequence). This CDR3 has 14 residues. DNA of the CDR3: TGTGCCAGCAGTTTAGGGACAGGGTCTCAGCCCCAGCATTTT. It specifies CASSLGTGSQPQHF.

The chain carries TRBV29-1 and TRBJ1-2, with D perhaps TRBD1 (6 bases). CDR1 is SQVTM, CDR2 ANQGSEA, per germline. The CDR3 is 11 amino acids. V was clipped by 5 bases and J by 8 bases, with 12 bases between them. Here the CDR3 DNA reads TGCAGCGTTCTTGTTGACAGGGGCTACACCTTC. Encoded protein: CSVLVDRGYTF. The full variable domain, its missing parts supplied by reference TRBV29-1 and TRBJ1-2, is SAVISQKPSRDICQRGTSLTIQCQVDSQVTMMFWYRQQPGQSLTLIATANQGSEATYESGFVIDKFPISRPNLTFSTLTVSNMSPEDSSIYLCSVLVDRGYTFGSGTRLTVV.

This clonotype was seen more than once but under ten times. The chain couples TRBV10-3 to TRBJ2-3; TRBD2 matches at 8 bases. CDR1 and CDR2 from the germline V gene are ENHRY and SYGVKD. This CDR3 contains 16 residues. With 0 bases clipped from V and 0 bases from J, the junction kept 2 bases outside the gene matches. CDR3 nucleotide sequence: TGTGCCATCAGTGAGTCAGGCGGGGGGAGCACAGATACGCAGTATTTT. Amino acids: CAISESGGGSTDTQYF.

This clonotype was recorded many times. The chain carries TRBV2 and TRBJ1-4; D is ambiguous. CDR3 length: 14 amino acids. Germline CDR1 SNHLY, CDR2 FYNNEI. V gave up 7 bases and J gave up 4 bases, with 13 bases separating them. The chain's CDR3 is CASNPRLGNEKLFF. For the CDR3, the DNA is TGTGCCAGCAACCCAAGGCTGGGTAATGAAAAACTGTTTTTT.

Note on this clonotype: A much larger clone lies a single base off, so this may be a read error. The J gene is TRBJ2-1, the V gene TRBV9; 8 bases fit TRBD1. V lost 4 bases and J lost 7; bases outside the gene matches: 4. There are 13 residues in the CDR3. Germline V gene lookup returns CDR1 SGDLS and CDR2 YYNGEE. CDR3 loop: CASSLTGANEQFF. CDR3 coding DNA: TGTGCCAGCAGCCTGACAGGGGCGAATGAGCAGTTCTTC.

This clonotype was seen at least ten times. The CDR3 loop reads CASSQEHPWTSGRLYSYNEQFF. In DNA form, the CDR3 reads TGTGCCAGCAGCCAAGAGCATCCCTGGACTAGCGGAAGATTATACTCCTACAATGAGCAGTTCTTC. The J gene is TRBJ2-1, the V gene TRBV3-1; 10 nucleotides line up with TRBD2. V lost 0 bases and J lost 0; bases outside the gene matches: 17. The germline CDR1 and CDR2 sequences are LGHDT and YNNKEL (reference sequence). The CDR3 spans 22 residues.

This clonotype was detected ten times or more. This chain links TRBV12-3 or TRBV12-4 with TRBJ1-1; the D is unclear. V was pared by 3 bases and J by 3 bases, with 17 bases between. The CDR3 is 16 residues long. The CDR3 reads CASSLGQGIKDTEAFF. CDR3 bases: TGTGCCAGCAGTTTGGGTCAAGGGATCAAGGACACTGAAGCTTTCTTT.

This clonotype was counted at least ten times. The CDR3 sequence is CASRKTGGTGTQYF. The CDR3 nucleotides are TGTGCCAGCAGGAAGACAGGGGGCACTGGGACCCAGTACTTC. J is TRBJ2-5 and V is TRBV2, with 10 nucleotides matching TRBD1. Per the germline V gene, CDR1 is SNHLY and CDR2 is FYNNEI. This CDR3 spans 14 amino acids. The V and J ends lost 6 bases and 7 bases, in that order; junction bases with no gene match: 8.

In this sample, this clonotype turned up once. The rearrangement uses TRBV2 and TRBJ2-1; D is undetermined. Germline CDR1 reads SNHLY; CDR2 reads FYNNEI. The CDR3 has 14 amino acids. V was shortened by 3 bases and J by 6 bases, with 12 bases between the two germline ends. In nucleotides, the CDR3 is TGTGCCAGCAGTGATTTGGGTGGGTTCAATGAGCAGTTCTTC. This gives the protein CASSDLGGFNEQFF. Full variable domain (outside the CDR3, taken from reference TRBV2 and TRBJ2-1): EPEVTQTPSHQVTQMGQEVILRCVPISNHLYFYWYRQILGQKVEFLVSFYNNEISEKSEIFDDQFSVERPDGSNFTLKIRSTKLEDSAMYFCASSDLGGFNEQFFGPGTRLTVL.

The chain joins TRBV19 to TRBJ2-3; 7 nucleotides match TRBD2. V lost 6 bases to trimming and J lost 6 bases; unmatched junction nucleotides: 6. CDR1 and CDR2 from the germline V gene are LNHDA and SQIVND (reference sequence). The CDR3 is 13 residues long. CDR3 coding DNA: TGTGCCAGTAGGGCTAGCGGAGTGGATACGCAGTATTTT. This encodes CASRASGVDTQYF.

This clonotype was observed many times. The chain joins TRBV7-8 to TRBJ2-1; D gene ambiguous. The CDR3 is 12 amino acids. Germline lookup yields CDR1 SGHVS and CDR2 FQNEAQ. V lost 4 bases, J lost 7 bases, and 8 bases lay in between. CDR3 in amino acids: CASSSKFNEQFF. The CDR3 DNA reads as TGTGCCAGCAGCTCAAAATTTAATGAGCAGTTCTTC.

The rearrangement uses TRBV20-1 and TRBJ1-2; D might be TRBD1 (6 bases). The V gene's germline CDR1 is DFQATT and CDR2 SNEGSKA (reference sequence). CDR3 length: 15 residues. The V and J ends lost 5 bases and 6 bases respectively, with 22 bases between them. The CDR3 spells CSAGRPGGERDGYTF. CDR3 nucleotides: TGCAGTGCTGGACGCCCGGGGGGCGAAAGGGATGGCTACACCTTC.

This clonotype came up a few times. This rearrangement joins TRBV4-3 to TRBJ2-1; D uncertain. Germline V gives CDR1 LGHNA, CDR2 YSLEER. The CDR3 has 17 amino acids. V was pared by 1 base and J by 0 bases, with 13 bases between. In nucleotides, the CDR3 is TGCGCCAGCAGCCAAGCTTCCAGCCGGAGCTCCTACAATGAGCAGTTCTTC. As protein: CASSQASSRSSYNEQFF.

The sample holds many counts of this clonotype. This sequence joins TRBV6-2 or TRBV6-3 and TRBJ1-2; D is ambiguous. V gave up 3 bases and J gave up 7 bases, with 12 bases separating them. From germline, CDR1 is MNHEY and CDR2 SVGEGT. The CDR3 totals 13 residues. The CDR3 coding sequence is TGTGCCAGCAGTTATGTCACGGCGGGTGGCTACACCTTC. It is translated as CASSYVTAGGYTF.

In this sample, this clonotype turned up many times. V usage is TRBV7-9 and J usage is TRBJ2-1; D unclear. With 4 bases removed from V and 4 bases from J, the gap between germline ends came to 23 bases. Per germline, CDR1 SEHNR and CDR2 FQNEAQ (reference sequence). The CDR3 length is 18 residues. The CDR3 reads CASSSSRVEVPNYNEQFF. The CDR3 DNA sequence: TGTGCCAGCAGCTCCTCTAGGGTTGAAGTACCAAATTACAATGAGCAGTTCTTC.

This clonotype was found a few times. J is TRBJ2-1 and V is TRBV7-9; 9 nucleotides agree with TRBD2. The junction had 5 bases not matched to a gene; V was cut back by 4 bases and J by 4 bases. This CDR3 spans 15 amino acids. Germline-derived CDR1 and CDR2 are SEHNR and FQNEAQ (reference sequence). In nucleotides, the CDR3 is TGTGCCAGCAGCTCCCCTAGCGGGGTTTACAATGAGCAGTTCTTC. Translated: CASSSPSGVYNEQFF.